The 16 T cell receptor beta chains presented below share a single source sample, sequenced in a study of cytotoxic CD8 clonotypes in ibrutinib-treated CLL. TCRdb's copy holds only in-frame clones and misses some; the assay was immunoSEQ multiplex PCR. The sample lists over 25,000 clones, about 76% occurring once. Sequencing used PBMCs, obtained after 36 months of ibrutinib treatment. The receptors come from a human donor with chronic lymphocytic leukemia.

V is TRBV30 and J is TRBJ2-1; D tentatively fits TRBD1 or TRBD2 (5 bases each). Germline CDR1 and CDR2: GTSNPN and SVGIG (reference sequence). Trimming cost V 6 bases and J 7 bases, with 13 bases left between them. This CDR3 has 12 residues. As DNA, the CDR3 is TGTGCCTGCCGACCGGGGCCTAATGAGCAGTTCTTC. Amino acid sequence: CACRPGPNEQFF.

This chain connects TRBV7-9 to TRBJ2-5, with TRBD1 as a possible D gene (6 bases). The end of the DNA fits TRBJ2-7 better, so the J call may be wrong. This CDR3 is built from 12 residues. Germline CDR1 SEHNR, CDR2 FQNEAQ (reference sequence). The CDR3 reads CASSTGNYEQYF. The CDR3 nucleotides read TGTGCCAGCAGTACAGGGAACTACGAGCAGTACTTC.

The chain uses TRBV6-5 and TRBJ1-1; D possibly corresponds to TRBD1 (5 bases). The CDR3 length is 13 residues. Germline V CDR1 and CDR2: MNHEY, SVGAGI. Trimming left V 2 bases short and J 12 bases short, with 16 bases between. The CDR3 nucleotides read TGTGCCAGCAGTTACGGAGCAGGGATGTTGTCTTTCTTT. Translated, it gives CASSYGAGMLSFF.

This sequence joins TRBV23-1 and TRBJ1-1; D unresolved. TRBV23-1 is given ORF status, its function remaining uncertain. The V end lost 3 bases, the J end lost 1 base, and 21 bases lay between the germline ends. The CDR3 has 18 amino acids. The CDR3 loop reads CASSQLEVDDDQNTEAFF. Here the CDR3 DNA reads TGCGCCAGCAGTCAGCTAGAGGTCGATGATGACCAGAACACTGAAGCTTTCTTT.

The rearrangement uses TRBV19 and TRBJ1-2, with D possibly matching TRBD1 (6 bases). There are 15 residues in the CDR3. Germline CDR1 and CDR2: LNHDA and SQIVND (reference sequence). The V end was cut by 3 bases, the J end by 5 bases, with 16 bases between. The CDR3 is CASSITVQGKYGYTF. As DNA, the CDR3 is TGTGCCAGTAGTATCACGGTTCAGGGGAAGTATGGCTACACCTTC.

The chain is built from TRBV19 and TRBJ1-2; no clear D gene. CDR3 length: 12 residues. Germline V gives CDR1 LNHDA, CDR2 SQIVND (reference sequence). V lost 11 bases and J lost 4, with 14 bases in between. The CDR3 protein is CASREALYGYTF. In DNA form, the CDR3 reads TGTGCCTCCAGAGAAGCCCTCTATGGCTACACCTTC.

This rearrangement joins TRBV27 to TRBJ1-1; the match to TRBD1 covers 7 bases. This CDR3 is 14 amino acids long. The V gene end was trimmed by 3 bases and the J gene end by 4 bases; junction bases not matched to a gene: 5. Looked up from germline, CDR1 is MNHEY and CDR2 is SMNVEV (reference sequence). The CDR3 bases are TGTGCCAGCAGTTTGAGGGGGCAGTTCACTGAAGCTTTCTTT. Translated: CASSLRGQFTEAFF.

The V call is TRBV7-6, the J call TRBJ2-7; no reliable D call. CDR1 SGHVS and CDR2 FNYEAQ come from the germline V gene. Deletions cut 1 base from V and 2 bases from J, with 9 bases between. The length of the CDR3 is 14 residues. CDR3 sequence: CASSLGVSAYEQYF. The CDR3 coding sequence is TGTGCCAGCAGCTTAGGTGTGTCCGCCTACGAGCAGTACTTC.

V is TRBV4-1 and J is TRBJ2-7; D uncertain. Germline V gives CDR1 MGHRA, CDR2 YSYEKL. With 0 bases removed from V and 2 bases from J, the gap between germline ends came to 5 bases. The CDR3 runs 13 residues. The CDR3: CASSQERPYEQYF. The CDR3 bases are TGCGCCAGCAGCCAAGAAAGACCCTACGAGCAGTACTTC.

This clone was seen only a few times. Other nucleotide sequences in the sample specify the same CDR3. This chain joins TRBV7-2 and TRBJ1-1; D gene ambiguous. V lost 3 bases and J lost 8, with 7 bases in between. CDR3 length equals 11 residues. Per the germline V gene, CDR1 is SGHTA and CDR2 is FQGNSA. CDR3 protein: CASSFGREAFF. In nucleotides, the CDR3 is TGTGCCAGCAGCTTTGGACGGGAAGCTTTCTTT.

This clone was seen a few times. CDR3 DNA sequence: TGCGCCAGCAGCTTAGTCGGCGGCCCGAACACTGAAGCTTTCTTT. Amino acids: CASSLVGGPNTEAFF. The V call is TRBV5-1, the J call TRBJ1-1; D is unresolved. V shed 2 bases and J shed 1 base, with 12 bases lying between them. CDR1 SGHRS and CDR2 YFSETQ come from the germline V gene. The CDR3 extends over 15 amino acids. Full variable domain (rest looked up from reference TRBV5-1 and TRBJ1-1): KAGVTQTPRYLIKTRGQQVTLSCSPISGHRSVSWYQQTPGQGLQFLFEYFSETQRNKGNFPGRFSGRQFSNSRSEMNVSTLELGDSALYLCASSLVGGPNTEAFFGQGTRLTVV.

The chain carries TRBV7-2 and TRBJ1-5; no reliable D call. V lost 5 bases to trimming and J lost 6 bases, with 8 bases between them. CDR3 length: 12 amino acids. The germline CDR1 and CDR2 sequences are SGHTA and FQGNSA. CDR3 coding DNA: TGTGCCAGCAGCCCAGATCTTCAGCCCCAGCATTTT. Translating gives CASSPDLQPQHF. Looking up the rest from reference TRBV7-2 and TRBJ1-5 gives the full variable domain: GAGVSQSPSNKVTEKGKDVELRCDPISGHTALYWYRQSLGQGLEFLIYFQGNSAPDKSGLPSDRFSAERTGGSVSTLTIQRTQQEDSAVYLCASSPDLQPQHFGDGTRLSIL.

This clone was seen once. The chain joins TRBV6-5 to TRBJ2-7, with unresolved D. Trimming removed 0 bases from V and 3 bases from J, with 6 bases in between. Looked up from germline, CDR1 is MNHEY and CDR2 is SVGAGI. CDR3 length equals 13 residues. The CDR3 is CASSYSANYEQYF. Here the CDR3 DNA reads TGTGCCAGCAGTTACTCGGCGAACTACGAGCAGTACTTC.

V usage is TRBV5-1 and J usage is TRBJ2-6; D is unclear. V was cut by 4 bases and J by 0 bases, with 8 bases left in between. Germline V CDR1 and CDR2: SGHRS, YFSETQ. The CDR3 totals 15 residues. The CDR3 spells CASSRVTSGANVLTF. The DNA for the CDR3 is TGCGCCAGCAGCCGGGTCACCTCTGGGGCCAACGTCCTGACTTTC.

The chain couples TRBV7-3 to TRBJ2-3, with D uncertain. The CDR3 is 13 amino acids. Trimming took off 2 bases at V and 6 bases at J, with 9 bases between the two ends. CDR1 and CDR2 (germline): SGHTA, FQGTGA. CDR3 bases: TGTGCCAGCAGCTTATTTGGACGGGATACGCAGTATTTT. Translation: CASSLFGRDTQYF.

This chain uses TRBV7-9 with TRBJ1-4; tentatively, D is TRBD1 (6 bases). V was clipped by 0 bases and J by 6 bases, with 14 bases between them. CDR3 length: 16 residues. CDR1 and CDR2 (germline): SEHNR, FQNEAQ (reference sequence). The CDR3 here is CASSLAVGAGDEKLFF. The CDR3 nucleotides read TGTGCCAGCAGCTTAGCAGTTGGGGCAGGGGATGAAAAACTGTTTTTT.